This T cell receptor (beta chain) was retrieved from a study of identical twins. Study-level results: Clonotypes of the beta chain that were abundant in cord blood carried fewer insertions (memory repertoires showed none).

As regards this clonotype: Its cognate antigen is unknown.

Each CDR3 protein gets one entry after TCRdb re-called the 5' RACE reads with MiXCR. The sample carries hundreds of thousands of distinct CDR3 sequences, 20% to 25% recorded once. The CDR3 sequence is 19 residues long. V lost 4 bases, J lost 3 bases, and 14 bases stayed unmatched. Per the germline V gene, CDR1 is SGHRS and CDR2 is YFSETQ. This sample was shared with a second study, whose subject was T cells expressing NK-cell markers.

The V gene is TRBV5-1, the J gene TRBJ2-1; TRBD2 agrees at 12 bases. This TCR came from a woman between 18 and 29 years old in good health. Sequenced: CD4+ T cells sorted from blood. In DNA, the CDR3 is TGCGCCAGCAGCCTAGGACTAGCGGGATTAGGGCAAGACTACAATGAGCAGTTCTTC. Encoded protein: CASSLGLAGLGQDYNEQFF.